These 20 T cell receptor beta chains were all obtained from the same sample, sequenced in a study of cytomegalovirus exposure and HLA in healthy donors (dated 2017 in TCRdb). Receptors were amplified or captured by the immunoSEQ multiplex PCR assay. The multiplex PCR relied on a mix of 60 forward primers for TCR Vbeta segments and 13 reverse primers for TCR Jbeta segments. Entries here come from immuneACCESS through TCRdb and include only in-frame sequences with V and J called. Some clones fail to appear in such tables; in the studies checked, an unresolved V gene covers under half of the shortfall, and the cause of the remainder is unknown. This sample gives 65,000 to 70,000 clones in total; 80% to 90% of them show up just once. 12% of the sample is in the top ten clones. The sample comprised PBMCs. These receptors originate from a woman younger than 45 in good health and CMV-seropositive.

This clone was picked up a small number of times. The chain links TRBV6-1 to TRBJ1-1; D gene unclear. V lost 7 bases, J lost 1 base, and 4 bases lay in between. Germline CDR1 reads MNHNS; CDR2 reads SASEGT. The CDR3 has 11 amino acids. CDR3 sequence (DNA): TGTGCCAGCATCGGGAACACTGAAGCTTTCTTT. It yields the protein CASIGNTEAFF.

This chain uses TRBV5-4 with TRBJ1-2, with D possibly matching TRBD1 (6 bases). Deletions cut 3 bases from V and 4 bases from J, with 13 bases between. CDR3 length: 14 amino acids. Germline CDR1 is SGHNT and CDR2 is YYREEE (reference sequence). The CDR3 DNA sequence: TGTGCCAGCAGCTCCGGGACAACCGGCTATGGCTACACCTTC. Translation gives CASSSGTTGYGYTF.

The chain combines TRBV30 with TRBJ2-1, with 10 bases that match TRBD2. Germline CDR1 is GTSNPN and CDR2 is SVGIG (reference sequence). The junction had 13 bases not matched to a gene; V was cut back by 5 bases and J by 9 bases. The CDR3 has 15 residues. The CDR3 here is CAWRLAGARFSEQFF. DNA of the CDR3: TGTGCCTGGCGGCTAGCGGGAGCCCGATTTAGTGAGCAGTTCTTC. The whole variable domain, remainder taken from reference TRBV30 and TRBJ2-1, is SQTIHQWPATLVQPVGSPLSLECTVEGTSNPNLYWYRQAAGRGLQLLFYSVGIGQISSEVPQNLSASRPQDRQFILSSKKLLLSDSGFYLCAWRLAGARFSEQFFGPGTRLTVL.

In nucleotides, the CDR3 is TGTGCCAGCAGCTTACAGGGTTTCGGGGCCAACGTCCTGACTTTC. Translating gives CASSLQGFGANVLTF. V is TRBV11-1 and J is TRBJ2-6; tentative D call: TRBD1 (5 bases). This CDR3 region has 15 residues. Germline CDR1 reads SGHAT; CDR2 reads FQDESV (reference sequence). Trimming shortened V by 2 bases and J by 4 bases, and 9 bases separated the two germline ends.

The chain uses TRBV15 and TRBJ2-5, with TRBD2 matching over 9 bases. V trimming: 0 bases; J trimming: 3 bases; junction bases outside the gene matches: 5. The CDR3 is 16 residues long. CDR1 is LNHNV, CDR2 YYDKDF, per germline (reference sequence). Here the CDR3 DNA reads TGTGCCACCAGCAGAGATCCCCCTAGCGGGGAAGAGACCCAGTACTTC. This codes for CATSRDPPSGEETQYF.

The count of this clone is one. The chain links TRBV7-2 to TRBJ2-7; D is unclear. This CDR3 comprises 14 residues. V was cut by 2 bases and J by 1 base, with 9 bases left in between. The germline gives CDR1 SGHTA, CDR2 FQGNSA. The CDR3 DNA follows: TGTGCCAGCAGCTTACAGACGCGGTCCTACGAGCAGTACTTC. It yields the protein CASSLQTRSYEQYF. The full variable domain, completed using reference TRBV7-2 and TRBJ2-7, is GAGVSQSPSNKVTEKGKDVELRCDPISGHTALYWYRQSLGQGLEFLIYFQGNSAPDKSGLPSDRFSAERTGGSVSTLTIQRTQQEDSAVYLCASSLQTRSYEQYFGPGTRLTVT.

This chain links TRBV5-4 with TRBJ2-3, with TRBD2 as a possible D gene (5 bases). Per the germline V gene, CDR1 is SGHNT and CDR2 is YYREEE (reference sequence). CDR3 size: 15 residues. Trimming pared 5 bases from V and 5 bases from J, leaving 18 bases between. The CDR3 nucleotides are TGTGCCAGCAGTGACTACAGATACAGTATAGATACGCAGTATTTT. The encoded protein is CASSDYRYSIDTQYF. Full variable domain (remainder filled in from reference TRBV5-4 and TRBJ2-3): ETGVTQSPTHLIKTRGQQVTLRCSSQSGHNTVSWYQQALGQGPQFIFQYYREEENGRGNFPPRFSGLQFPNYSSELNVNALELDDSALYLCASSDYRYSIDTQYFGPGTRLTVL.

The chain recombines TRBV25-1 with TRBJ1-6; tentatively, D is TRBD1 (6 bases). Trimming removed 2 bases from V and 8 bases from J, with 13 bases in between. The CDR3 covers 15 residues. The V gene's germline CDR1 is MGHDK and CDR2 SYGVNS. The CDR3 nucleotides are TGTGCCAGCAGTGAAGGTGGGGCAGGGGATTCACCCCTCCACTTT. Translation: CASSEGGAGDSPLHF.

The rearrangement uses TRBV15 and TRBJ1-5; 10 bases match TRBD1. The CDR3 totals 15 residues. The germline CDR1 and CDR2 sequences are LNHNV and YYDKDF (reference sequence). V shed 1 base and J 7 bases; nucleotides not matched to a gene: 4. The CDR3 nucleotides read TGTGCCACCAGCAGAGGGGACAGGGGCGACCAGCCCCAGCATTTT. Translating it yields CATSRGDRGDQPQHF.

The count of this clone is one. V gene TRBV7-8 combines with J gene TRBJ2-4; TRBD1 might be the D (6 bases). Germline V gene sequence: CDR1 SGHVS, CDR2 FQNEAQ. Deletions cut 3 bases from V and 0 bases from J, with 24 bases between. This CDR3 has 20 residues. CDR3 residues: CASSLAFTGRLPLAKNIQYF. The DNA for the CDR3 is TGTGCCAGCAGCTTGGCTTTCACAGGGCGACTACCCTTAGCCAAAAACATTCAGTACTTC.

In its sample, this clone was seen a few times. In DNA form, the CDR3 reads TGTGCCAGCAGCCCTGGGGGGTGGGGGGGCAATCAGCCCCAGCATTTT. Its protein product is CASSPGGWGGNQPQHF. The chain is built from TRBV27 and TRBJ1-5; weak D call: TRBD1 (5 bases). This CDR3 spans 16 amino acids. CDR1 is MNHEY, CDR2 SMNVEV, per germline (reference sequence). V lost 6 bases and J 2 bases, leaving 17 bases between the germline ends.

Of note for this clone: The same CDR3 also results from other DNA sequences found in this sample. The chain links TRBV4-2 to TRBJ2-1, with 13 bases aligning to TRBD2. The germline V gene has CDR1 LGHNA and CDR2 YNFKEQ. The J segment lost 8 bases and the V segment lost 1 base, leaving 8 bases of the junction unmatched. There are 17 residues in the CDR3. DNA for the CDR3: TGTGCCAGCAGCCAAGGTACTAGCGGGAGGGAGTACGATGAGCAGTTCTTC. Amino acids: CASSQGTSGREYDEQFF.

The gene calls are TRBV10-3 and TRBJ2-7, with a tentative D call TRBD1 (5 bases). CDR1 ENHRY and CDR2 SYGVKD come from the germline V gene. This CDR3 has 14 residues. The ends were cut back, 2 bases at V and 5 bases at J, with 13 bases in the middle. The CDR3 reads CAISETIPGNEQYF. In DNA form, the CDR3 reads TGTGCCATCAGTGAGACAATTCCAGGGAACGAGCAGTACTTC.

J is TRBJ2-3 and V is TRBV5-1; 13 bases line up with TRBD2. Germline trimming cut 4 bases from V and 0 bases from J; bases unmatched to any gene: 5. The germline V gene encodes CDR1 SGHRS and CDR2 YFSETQ. CDR3 length equals 17 residues. CDR3 in DNA: TGCGCCAGCAGCCCGGGACTAGCGGGGTCTAGCACAGATACGCAGTATTTT. Protein sequence: CASSPGLAGSSTDTQYF.

The V gene is TRBV29-1, the J gene TRBJ2-5; D gene unclear. The V gene lost 2 bases and the J gene lost 5 bases, with 9 bases spanning the gap. From germline, CDR1 is SQVTM and CDR2 ANQGSEA. The CDR3 is 12 residues long. As DNA, the CDR3 is TGCAGCGTTGAATACCTAGGCGAGACCCAGTACTTC. This translates into CSVEYLGETQYF. Filled out from reference TRBV29-1 and TRBJ2-5, the complete variable domain reads SAVISQKPSRDICQRGTSLTIQCQVDSQVTMMFWYRQQPGQSLTLIATANQGSEATYESGFVIDKFPISRPNLTFSTLTVSNMSPEDSSIYLCSVEYLGETQYFGPGTRLLVL.

Worth noting for this clone: The same CDR3 is also encoded by other DNA sequences in this sample. The chain combines TRBV6-5 with TRBJ1-2; 7 bases are shared with TRBD1. This CDR3 is built from 13 residues. Germline assignment: CDR1 MNHEY and CDR2 SVGAGI. Trimming took 5 bases from V and 5 from J; bases not matched to a gene: 5. The CDR3 sequence: CASSPGTVYGYTF. The CDR3 DNA sequence: TGTGCCAGCAGTCCCGGGACAGTTTATGGCTACACCTTC.

CDR3 nucleotide sequence: TGTGCCAGCAGTGAGTGGGCGCTGGTGGCTGGCTACACCTTC. Its translation: CASSEWALVAGYTF. The chain couples TRBV6-1 to TRBJ1-2, with D unresolved. This CDR3 comprises 14 residues. Germline V gives CDR1 MNHNS, CDR2 SASEGT. V lost 3 bases, J lost 7 bases, and 15 bases lay in between.

The chain employs TRBV5-8 and TRBJ1-1; possibly TRBD1 for D (5 bases). The length of the CDR3 is 13 residues. V lost 5 bases and J lost 0, with 8 bases in between. CDR1 and CDR2 from the germline V gene are SGHTS and YDEGEE. The CDR3 spells CASRRQMNTEAFF. The CDR3 nucleotides read TGTGCCAGCAGACGACAGATGAACACTGAAGCTTTCTTT.

This chain links TRBV7-6 with TRBJ2-3, with D possibly TRBD2 on 5 matching bases. CDR1 and CDR2 (germline): SGHVS, FNYEAQ. The CDR3 has 13 amino acids. Trimming pared 6 bases from V and 5 bases from J, leaving 12 bases between. The CDR3 spells CASRDSRGDTQYF. The CDR3 coding sequence is TGTGCCAGCAGAGATTCCCGGGGAGATACGCAGTATTTT.

This clone is a singleton in its sample. This rearrangement joins TRBV5-6 to TRBJ2-3; perhaps TRBD1 as D (6 bases). Trimming stripped 2 bases from V and 0 bases from J, with 13 bases between. The germline CDR1 and CDR2 sequences are SGHDT and YYEEEE. This CDR3 has 16 amino acids. This CDR3 is CASSLGQYYSTDTQYF. The CDR3 nucleotides read TGTGCCAGCAGCTTAGGACAGTACTATAGCACAGATACGCAGTATTTT.